These T cell receptor beta chains were read from a single sample in a study of cytomegalovirus exposure and HLA in healthy donors. TCRdb keeps only in-frame clones here, not all; method: immunoSEQ multiplex PCR. Of about 150,000 clones listed, about 83% were seen once; the top ten hold around 5.2%. The sequenced sample consisted of PBMCs. The source of these receptors is a woman between 25 and 40 years old in good health and CMV-seronegative. Both conserved end residues are part of each CDR3. The order of the fields is V gene, J gene, clone size, D gene, CDR3 protein, CDR3 DNA. A D gene is named only where the DNA matches it firmly. Rows may omit the clone size; those that give it use once, few, many or a size class.

TRBV7-3,TRBJ2-2,NA,TRBD2,CASSLGPGGLITGELFF,TGTGCCAGCAGCTTAGGCCCGGGGGGGCTGATCACCGGGGAGCTGTTTTTT
TRBV19,TRBJ2-7,once,TRBD1,CASSIGQGVTYEQYF,TGTGCCAGTAGTATAGGACAGGGGGTCACCTACGAGCAGTACTTC
TRBV2,TRBJ2-2,once,TRBD2,CASMGGVPGELFF,TGTGCCAGCATGGGGGGGGTGCCCGGGGAGCTGTTTTTT
TRBV19,TRBJ2-2,NA,TRBD1,CASDDRGRIGELFF,TGTGCCAGTGACGACAGGGGGCGAATCGGGGAGCTGTTTTTT
TRBV4-1,TRBJ1-1,NA,NA,CASSLPRPLRDTRRETEAFF,TGCGCCAGCAGCCTTCCCCGACCGTTAAGGGACACACGGCGGGAGACTGAAGCTTTCTTT
TRBV6-6,TRBJ2-2,NA,NA,CASSRLGPLAGELFF,TGTGCCAGCAGCAGACTAGGGCCCCTCGCCGGGGAGCTGTTTTTT
TRBV7-9,TRBJ1-4,few,NA,CASSPVGGNEKLFF,TGTGCCAGCAGTCCGGTCGGGGGTAATGAAAAACTGTTTTTT
TRBV7-9,TRBJ2-1,NA,NA,CASRQGVYNEQFF,TGTGCCAGCAGACAGGGAGTCTACAATGAGCAGTTCTTC
TRBV13,TRBJ2-5,NA,NA,CASSERDRSWGTQYF,TGTGCCAGCAGCGAGCGGGACAGGTCCTGGGGGACCCAGTACTTC
TRBV7-9,TRBJ2-2,NA,NA,CASSSSGGELFF,TGTGCCAGCAGCTCCTCGGGCGGGGAGCTGTTTTTT
TRBV9,TRBJ2-7,NA,NA,CASSVDPAFGVYEQYF,TGTGCCAGCAGCGTAGACCCCGCCTTCGGGGTCTACGAGCAGTACTTC
TRBV15,TRBJ2-2,NA,NA,CATSRPIPSELFF,TGTGCCACCAGCAGACCTATTCCATCGGAGCTGTTTTTT
TRBV19,TRBJ2-7,NA,TRBD1,CASSSGQESSYEQYF,TGTGCCAGTAGTTCGGGACAGGAGAGCTCCTACGAGCAGTACTTC
TRBV7-8,TRBJ2-7,NA,NA,CASSLGQGFYEQYF,TGTGCCAGCAGCTTAGGGCAGGGATTCTACGAGCAGTACTTC
TRBV11-2,TRBJ2-7,NA,NA,CASSLVGGLGHEQYF,TGTGCCAGCAGCTTAGTGGGGGGACTGGGTCACGAGCAGTACTTC
TRBV6-1,TRBJ2-5,NA,TRBD1,CASSGQGIGETQYF,TGTGCCAGCAGTGGACAGGGGATAGGAGAGACCCAGTACTTC
TRBV11-3,TRBJ1-1,few,TRBD1,CASSLVAGGRPFF,TGTGCCAGCAGCTTAGTCGCAGGGGGAAGGCCTTTCTTT
TRBV10-3,TRBJ1-6,few,TRBD1,CATTGSYYNSPLHF,TGTGCCACGACAGGGAGTTACTATAATTCACCCCTCCACTTT
TRBV29-1,TRBJ1-1,NA,NA,CSVGRGSNTEAFF,TGCAGCGTGGGCAGGGGATCGAACACTGAAGCTTTCTTT
TRBV28,TRBJ2-7,NA,TRBD1,CASSVLDRVHEQYF,TGTGCCAGCAGCGTTCTGGACAGGGTCCACGAGCAGTACTTC
TRBV6-5,TRBJ1-2,NA,NA,CATRGQYTNYGYTF,TGTGCCACGCGCGGACAGTATACTAACTATGGCTACACCTTC
TRBV7-9,TRBJ2-1,NA,TRBD2,CASSLVLGLASYNEQFF,TGTGCCAGCAGCTTAGTTTTGGGACTAGCCTCCTACAATGAGCAGTTCTTC
TRBV19,TRBJ1-1,NA,TRBD1,CASSAWTGGNTEAFF,TGTGCCAGTAGTGCGTGGACAGGGGGGAACACTGAAGCTTTCTTT
TRBV27,TRBJ1-1,NA,TRBD1,CASSFQGGNTEAFF,TGTGCCAGCAGTTTTCAGGGGGGGAACACTGAAGCTTTCTTT
TRBV30,TRBJ1-5,NA,NA,CAWSVTGDSNSNQPQHF,TGTGCCTGGAGTGTAACAGGCGATTCTAATAGCAATCAGCCCCAGCATTTT
TRBV28,TRBJ2-4,NA,NA,CASSFSLNIQYF,TGTGCCAGCAGTTTTTCTCTGAACATTCAGTACTTC
TRBV6-9,TRBJ1-4,NA,NA,CASSYNCGRRLFEKLFF,TGTGCCAGCAGTTATAATTGTGGGCGACGTCTTTTTGAAAAACTGTTTTTT
TRBV28,TRBJ1-2,NA,TRBD1,CASSLSPGQGYGYGYTF,TGTGCCAGCAGTTTATCTCCGGGACAGGGGTATGGCTATGGCTACACCTTC
TRBV7-9,TRBJ2-7,NA,NA,CASRDGLDYEQYF,TGTGCCAGCAGAGACGGACTCGACTACGAGCAGTACTTC
TRBV11-2,TRBJ1-1,NA,NA,CASSLVRDTEAFF,TGTGCCAGCAGCTTAGTCCGGGACACTGAAGCTTTCTTT
TRBV6-5,TRBJ2-7,few,NA,CASSSSAEGVYDEQYF,TGTGCCAGCAGTTCGTCCGCCGAGGGGGTCTACGACGAGCAGTACTTC
TRBV7-2,TRBJ2-3,NA,NA,CASSSRKDTQYF,TGTGCCAGCAGCTCGAGGAAAGATACGCAGTATTTT
TRBV9,TRBJ2-1,NA,NA,CASSQILGTGSYNEQFF,TGTGCCAGCAGCCAAATCCTCGGGACTGGCTCCTACAATGAGCAGTTCTTC
TRBV18,TRBJ1-1,NA,NA,CASSPPVGRGAPEAFF,TGTGCCAGCTCACCACCGGTCGGGAGGGGGGCCCCTGAAGCTTTCTTT
TRBV12-5,TRBJ2-5,NA,TRBD2,CASGPTSEETQYF,TGTGCTAGTGGACCAACTAGCGAAGAGACCCAGTACTTC
TRBV10-1,TRBJ2-5,NA,TRBD2,CASPSSGWYQETQYF,TGCGCCAGCCCCTCTAGCGGTTGGTACCAAGAGACCCAGTACTTC
TRBV20-1,TRBJ2-1,NA,NA,CSVPGEQFF,TGCAGTGTTCCGGGGGAGCAGTTCTTC
TRBV28,TRBJ1-2,NA,TRBD1,CASSLPDRAGGYTF,TGTGCCAGCAGTTTACCCGACAGGGCTGGTGGCTACACCTTC
TRBV5-8,TRBJ2-3,NA,TRBD2,CASSPAGGGTDTQYF,TGTGCCAGCAGCCCGGCCGGGGGGGGCACAGATACGCAGTATTTT
TRBV27,TRBJ1-5,NA,NA,CASSFNPFNQPQHF,TGTGCCAGCAGTTTTAATCCCTTTAATCAGCCCCAGCATTTT
TRBV10-3,TRBJ2-5,NA,NA,CAVGRRQETQYF,TGTGCCGTAGGGAGAAGGCAAGAGACCCAGTACTTC
TRBV4-3,TRBJ1-3,NA,TRBD1,CASSVMTGGGNTIYF,TGCGCCAGCAGCGTAATGACAGGGGGTGGAAACACCATATATTTT
TRBV4-3,TRBJ2-7,NA,NA,CASSQADRTEQYF,TGCGCCAGCAGCCAAGCTGACAGAACTGAGCAGTACTTC
TRBV27,TRBJ2-1,NA,TRBD2,CASTQTPAGGYNEQFF,TGTGCCAGCACTCAAACCCCAGCGGGAGGTTACAATGAGCAGTTCTTC
TRBV28,TRBJ2-7,NA,TRBD1,CASSSPGTGAHEQYF,TGTGCCAGCAGTTCTCCCGGGACAGGGGCCCACGAGCAGTACTTC
TRBV29-1,TRBJ2-3,NA,TRBD1,CSVRQGTSTDTQYF,TGCAGCGTGAGACAGGGGACGAGCACAGATACGCAGTATTTT
TRBV5-6,TRBJ2-5,once,TRBD1,CASSFTGGETQYF,TGTGCCAGCAGCTTTACAGGGGGAGAGACCCAGTACTTC
TRBV5-1,TRBJ2-7,NA,TRBD1,CASSLGGQGSYEQYF,TGCGCCAGCAGCTTGGGGGGACAGGGGTCCTACGAGCAGTACTTC
TRBV6-4,TRBJ2-3,NA,TRBD2,CASSDSAGATDTQYF,TGTGCCAGCAGTGACTCAGCGGGAGCCACAGATACGCAGTATTTT
TRBV6-6,TRBJ1-1,NA,TRBD1,CASSYGTVNTEAFF,TGTGCCAGCAGTTACGGGACAGTGAACACTGAAGCTTTCTTT
TRBV29-1,TRBJ1-1,NA,TRBD1,CSAQTGVAAFF,TGCAGCGCCCAAACAGGGGTGGCCGCTTTCTTT
TRBV2,TRBJ1-4,NA,TRBD1,CASSGGQGGYEKLFF,TGTGCCAGCAGCGGAGGACAGGGGGGGTATGAAAAACTGTTTTTT
TRBV7-2,TRBJ2-3,NA,TRBD2,CASSGAGVHTDTQYF,TGTGCCAGCAGCGGAGCGGGGGTCCATACAGATACGCAGTATTTT
TRBV29-1,TRBJ2-1,NA,TRBD2,CSVRSGSYNEQFF,TGCAGCGTTCGTAGCGGGAGCTACAATGAGCAGTTCTTC
TRBV2,TRBJ1-1,NA,NA,CASSLTGNTEAFF,TGTGCCAGCAGTTTGACAGGGAACACTGAAGCTTTCTTT
TRBV21-1,TRBJ2-7,NA,NA,CASSKGELYEQYF,TGTGCCAGCAGCAAAGGAGAACTCTACGAGCAGTACTTC
TRBV7-9,TRBJ1-2,NA,TRBD1,CASSLKGQHFYGYTF,TGTGCCAGCAGCTTGAAGGGACAGCACTTCTATGGCTACACCTTC